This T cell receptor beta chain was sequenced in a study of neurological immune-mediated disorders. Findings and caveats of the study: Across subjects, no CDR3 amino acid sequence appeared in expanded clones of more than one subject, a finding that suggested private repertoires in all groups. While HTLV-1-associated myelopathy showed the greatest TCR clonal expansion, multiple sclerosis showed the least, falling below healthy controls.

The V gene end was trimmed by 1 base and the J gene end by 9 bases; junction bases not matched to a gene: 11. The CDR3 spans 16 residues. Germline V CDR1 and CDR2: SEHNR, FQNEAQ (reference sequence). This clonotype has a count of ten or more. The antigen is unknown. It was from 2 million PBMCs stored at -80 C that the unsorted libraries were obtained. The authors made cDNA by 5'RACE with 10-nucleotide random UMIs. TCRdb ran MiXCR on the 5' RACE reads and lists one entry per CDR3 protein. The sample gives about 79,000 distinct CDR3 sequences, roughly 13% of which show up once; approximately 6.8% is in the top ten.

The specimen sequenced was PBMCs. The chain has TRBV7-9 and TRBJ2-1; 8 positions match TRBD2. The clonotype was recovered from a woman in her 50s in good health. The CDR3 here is CASSLGVSGESVEQFF. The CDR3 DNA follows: TGTGCCAGCAGCTTAGGCGTTAGCGGGGAATCTGTTGAGCAGTTCTTC.